The 21 T cell receptor beta chains below were found in one sample sequenced in a study of blood T cells in healthy people across ages. The authors ran a second PCR of about 7 to 12 cycles using a sample-barcoded 5' primer and a J-beta primer mix. One entry per CDR3 protein, called by TCRdb with MiXCR from the 5' RACE reads. There are about 2 million distinct CDR3 sequences in the sample; approximately 50% occur only once, and around 2.1% lies in the top ten. Sequenced: blood. These receptors came from a middle-aged woman in good health.

This chain uses TRBV7-2 with TRBJ2-1; tentative D call: TRBD1 (5 bases). This CDR3 has 18 residues. The V and J ends lost 4 bases and 6 bases respectively, with 25 bases between them. Germline V gene data show CDR1 as SGHTA and CDR2 as FQGNSA. The CDR3 region has the DNA TGTGCCAGCAGCTCCTCGGTACAAGAGGCCTTCGACAGCAATGAGCAGTTCTTC. It specifies CASSSSVQEAFDSNEQFF.

There are many counts of this clonotype. The chain combines TRBV29-1 with TRBJ1-2; D might be TRBD1 (5 bases). The CDR3 runs 12 residues. The V end lost 4 bases, the J end lost 4 bases, and 10 bases lay between the germline ends. Germline assignment: CDR1 SQVTM and CDR2 ANQGSEA. The CDR3 here is CSVVWGTYGYTF. The CDR3 nucleotides are TGCAGCGTTGTGTGGGGGACCTATGGCTACACCTTC.

The chain employs TRBV11-1 and TRBJ2-5; D might be TRBD2 (6 bases). Per germline, CDR1 SGHAT and CDR2 FQDESV (reference sequence). CDR3 length equals 16 residues. The V gene lost 6 bases and the J gene lost 0 bases, with 17 bases spanning the gap. The CDR3 DNA is TGTGCCAGCAGACTAACGGGACTGCCGTACCAAGAGACCCAGTACTTC. Translation gives CASRLTGLPYQETQYF. The variable domain in full, completed from reference TRBV11-1 and TRBJ2-5, reads EAEVAQSPRYKITEKSQAVAFWCDPISGHATLYWYRQILGQGPELLVQFQDESVVDDSQLPKDRFSAERLKGVDSTLKIQPAELGDSAMYLCASRLTGLPYQETQYFGPGTRLLVL.

This clonotype came up once. The chain has TRBV29-1 and TRBJ1-1, with TRBD1 as a possible D gene (5 bases). Germline CDR1 reads SQVTM; CDR2 reads ANQGSEA. The CDR3 sequence is 13 residues long. V gave up 6 bases and J gave up 8 bases, with 19 bases separating them. Here the CDR3 DNA reads TGCAGCGTCGAACACGAAAGGGGAGTAGAAGCTTTCTTT. It encodes CSVEHERGVEAFF.

This clonotype has a handful of counts. The V gene is TRBV6-5, the J gene TRBJ1-6, with D unresolved. CDR1 is MNHEY, CDR2 SVGAGI, per germline. The CDR3 runs to 14 residues. V gave up 3 bases and J gave up 4 bases, with 7 bases separating them. The CDR3: CASSYGQYNSPLHF. CDR3 DNA: TGTGCCAGCAGTTATGGCCAGTATAATTCACCCCTCCACTTT.

For the CDR3, the DNA is TGTGCCAGCAGCTTAGGCCGGAGTAGGCCGTATGGCTACACCTTC. Amino acids: CASSLGRSRPYGYTF. The V call is TRBV13, the J call TRBJ1-2; D unresolved. The CDR3 has 15 amino acids. Germline V lookup: CDR1 PRHDT, CDR2 FYEKMQ (reference sequence). Trimming took off 0 bases at V and 5 bases at J, with 13 bases between the two ends. The full variable domain, rest sourced from reference TRBV13 and TRBJ1-2, is AAGVIQSPRHLIKEKRETATLKCYPIPRHDTVYWYQQGPGQDPQFLISFYEKMQSDKGSIPDRFSAQQFSDYHSELNMSSLELGDSALYFCASSLGRSRPYGYTFGSGTRLTVV.

The sample holds a few counts of this clonotype. The V and J genes are TRBV4-3 and TRBJ2-5, with 9 bases that match TRBD1. The CDR3 covers 15 residues. Germline lookup yields CDR1 LGHNA and CDR2 YSLEER. With 1 base clipped from V and 5 bases from J, the junction kept 5 bases outside the gene matches. CDR3 amino acids: CASSQGTGDSETQYF. The CDR3, as DNA: TGCGCCAGCAGCCAAGGGACAGGGGATTCGGAGACCCAGTACTTC.

V and J are TRBV4-2 and TRBJ1-5; D is possibly TRBD1 (6 bases). CDR3 length: 16 amino acids. Germline CDR1 LGHNA, CDR2 YNFKEQ. V was shortened by 9 bases and J by 4 bases, with 22 bases between the two germline ends. The CDR3 reads CASMTEAGATNQPQHF. In DNA form, the CDR3 reads TGTGCCAGTATGACGGAGGCAGGGGCTACTAATCAGCCCCAGCATTTT.

The chain has TRBV12-3 or TRBV12-4 and TRBJ1-6, with 7 bases aligning to TRBD1. V lost 4 bases, J lost 8 bases, and 11 bases stayed unmatched. This CDR3 contains 16 residues. The CDR3: CASSSWTGPRDSPLHF. The CDR3 DNA reads as TGTGCCAGCAGTTCTTGGACAGGCCCTAGGGATTCACCCCTCCACTTT.

This clonotype was found many times. V usage is TRBV29-1 and J usage is TRBJ2-7; D possibly uses TRBD1 or TRBD2 (5 bases each). The V gene lost 1 base and the J gene lost 5 bases, with 9 bases spanning the gap. The germline gives CDR1 SQVTM, CDR2 ANQGSEA. This CDR3 region has 12 residues. The DNA of the CDR3 is TGCAGCGTTGAAGGGGGGACCCACGAGCAGTACTTC. Translated: CSVEGGTHEQYF.

In the case of this clonotype: Sequence at one end of the junction differs from germline and may be a read error. The chain combines TRBV15 with TRBJ2-3; no reliable D call. Germline values: CDR1 LNHNV, CDR2 YYDKDF (reference sequence). This CDR3 comprises 12 residues. CDR3 nucleotides: TGTGCCGCCAGCAACTTGGCAGATACGCAGTATTTT. It translates to CAASNLADTQYF.

V is TRBV20-1 and J is TRBJ2-5, with 9 nucleotides matching TRBD2. Germline values: CDR1 DFQATT, CDR2 SNEGSKA (reference sequence). The CDR3 covers 15 residues. V was pared by 5 bases and J by 11 bases, with 18 bases of the junction left unmatched. The CDR3, as DNA: TGCAGTGCTTCTAGGGGGGCTAGCGGGAAAAATGAGCAGTACTTC. Translating gives CSASRGASGKNEQYF.

The chain recombines TRBV9 with TRBJ2-3; no definite D call. In germline, CDR1 is SGDLS, CDR2 YYNGEE. The CDR3 runs to 14 residues. Trimming cost V 2 bases and J 4 bases, with 11 bases left between them. CDR3 bases: TGTGCCAGCAGCGTCCTTCCTTCGCCAGATACGCAGTATTTT. Encoded protein: CASSVLPSPDTQYF.

Concerning this clonotype: This may come from a read error, since a much larger clone is one base off. The chain employs TRBV6-5 and TRBJ2-7, with a weak D call TRBD1 (6 bases). This CDR3 contains 13 residues. In germline, CDR1 is MNHEY, CDR2 SVGAGI. Trimming took 5 bases from V and 3 from J, leaving 11 bases between them. The CDR3 loop is CASSDLQGYEQYF. CDR3 DNA sequence: TGTGCCAGCAGTGACCTACAGGGCTACGAGCAGTACTTC.

The chain couples TRBV2 to TRBJ1-2; the match to TRBD1 covers 8 bases. The CDR3 has 15 residues. Per germline, CDR1 SNHLY and CDR2 FYNNEI. V lost 5 bases to trimming and J lost 9 bases; unmatched junction nucleotides: 14. This chain's CDR3 is CASSLPQGGALSYTF. As DNA, the CDR3 is TGTGCCAGCAGTCTCCCACAGGGGGGGGCTCTTAGCTACACCTTC.

The chain employs TRBV20-1 and TRBJ2-2; 9 nucleotides agree with TRBD1. In germline, CDR1 is DFQATT, CDR2 SNEGSKA (reference sequence). The ends lost 5 bases at V and 5 bases at J; junction bases unmatched: 6. The CDR3 length is 14 residues. CDR3 nucleotides: TGCAGTGCTCTGGACAGGGGAAAGACCGGGGAGCTGTTTTTT. It codes for CSALDRGKTGELFF.

This clonotype has just a few counts. This chain uses TRBV9 with TRBJ2-4; a weak D match, TRBD1 (6 bases). CDR3 length equals 16 residues. Germline V gives CDR1 SGDLS, CDR2 YYNGEE. Trimming removed 0 bases from V and 0 bases from J, with 10 bases in between. The CDR3 reads CASSVGTALAKNIQYF. CDR3 coding DNA: TGTGCCAGCAGCGTAGGGACAGCCCTAGCCAAAAACATTCAGTACTTC.

The genes are TRBV15 and TRBJ2-7; 8 bases map to TRBD1. CDR3 length: 14 residues. V lost 5 bases, J lost 4 bases, and 7 bases stayed unmatched. Germline V gene data show CDR1 as LNHNV and CDR2 as YYDKDF (reference sequence). CDR3 sequence (DNA): TGTGCCACCAGCTTTCGGACAGGGCATTACGAGCAGTACTTC. Protein: CATSFRTGHYEQYF.

The chain links TRBV20-1 to TRBJ1-1; D gene ambiguous. Per germline, CDR1 DFQATT and CDR2 SNEGSKA (reference sequence). This CDR3 is 11 amino acids long. V was clipped by 5 bases and J by 0 bases, with 4 bases between them. For the CDR3, the DNA is TGCAGTGCTCCGTTGAACACTGAAGCTTTCTTT. Its protein is CSAPLNTEAFF.

The chain has TRBV4-2 and TRBJ2-3; D possibly matches TRBD1 or TRBD2 (5 bases each). Germline CDR1 is LGHNA and CDR2 is YNFKEQ. The germline V and J ends were trimmed by 1 base and 5 bases, with 13 bases remaining between them. This CDR3 region has 15 residues. The CDR3 DNA is TGTGCCAGCAGCCAAGGAGGGGTCGGTAAAGATACGCAGTATTTT. It is translated as CASSQGGVGKDTQYF.

The V gene is TRBV7-9, the J gene TRBJ2-3; 13 bases are a match to TRBD2. The CDR3 runs to 18 residues. Germline V gene data show CDR1 as SEHNR and CDR2 as FQNEAQ (reference sequence). Germline trimming cut 5 bases from V and 0 bases from J; bases unmatched to any gene: 8. CDR3: CASSLGLAGVTSTDTQYF. The CDR3 DNA sequence: TGTGCCAGCAGCCTTGGACTAGCGGGGGTTACTAGCACAGATACGCAGTATTTT.